The rows below give T cell receptor beta chains drawn from one sample of a study of T-cell reconstitution after alpha-beta-depleted transplantation in children. One entry per CDR3 protein results from TCRdb running MiXCR on the PCR reads. The table includes around 670,000 distinct CDR3 sequences, about 12% detected once. The specimen comprised PBMCs, sampled before TCRalphabeta/CD19-depleted stem cell transplant. Receptors originate from a girl aged 2-10 years with congenital amegakaryocytic thrombocytopenia, due to receive a stem cell transplant. CDR3s include the opening cysteine and the closing phenylalanine or tryptophan. The D gene is left open where the match is weak. Clone size is stated in some rows and not others, as once, few, many or a class when expanded.

j_call d_call v_call clone_size cdr3_aa cdr3_nt
TRBJ2-5 . TRBV20-1 few CSASHIIREWDVGETQYF TGCAGTGCTAGTCATATTATCCGGGAGTGGGATGTAGGAGAGACCCAGTACTTC
TRBJ1-1 . TRBV12-3/TRBV12-4 many CASSLGRANTEAFF TGTGCCAGCAGTTTGGGGAGGGCGAACACTGAAGCTTTCTTT
TRBJ1-2 . TRBV7-6 few CASSPDSPANYGYTF TGTGCCAGCAGCCCTGACTCACCCGCTAACTATGGCTACACCTTC
TRBJ2-4 . TRBV5-1 . CASSRVGDEAKNIQYF TGCGCCAGCAGCCGGGTGGGGGATGAGGCCAAAAACATTCAGTACTTC
TRBJ2-2 TRBD2 TRBV4-1 few CASSQAGLVNTGELFF TGCGCCAGCAGCCAAGCGGGACTAGTGAACACCGGGGAGCTGTTTTTT
TRBJ2-3 . TRBV7-2 few CASSLNGADTQYF TGTGCCAGCAGCTTAAATGGTGCAGATACGCAGTATTTT
TRBJ1-4 TRBD1 TRBV14 . CASSLPGQANEKLFF TGTGCCAGCAGCCTTCCGGGACAGGCTAATGAAAAACTGTTTTTT
TRBJ2-3 TRBD2 TRBV15 many CATSIRTSLGTQYF TGTGCCACCAGCATACGGACTAGCTTGGGTACGCAGTATTTT
TRBJ2-7 . TRBV20-1 . CSARGPFTEQYF TGCAGTGCTAGAGGGCCTTTCACGGAGCAGTACTTC
TRBJ2-1 . TRBV7-9 . CASSNKRDLYNEQFF TGTGCCAGCAGTAACAAAAGGGACCTCTACAATGAGCAGTTCTTC
TRBJ2-7 TRBD2 TRBV7-2 . CASSHTKTSGGYEQYF TGTGCCAGCAGCCACACCAAAACTAGCGGCGGGTACGAGCAGTACTTC
TRBJ2-2 TRBD2 TRBV18 . CASSPPSGGPHTGELFF TGTGCCAGCTCACCACCGTCGGGAGGGCCTCACACCGGGGAGCTGTTTTTT
TRBJ2-5 . TRBV6-5 many CASSLSSSQETQYF TGTGCCAGCAGTTTGAGTAGTTCTCAAGAGACCCAGTACTTC
TRBJ2-3 . TRBV5-1 many CASSLDDRPSTDTQYF TGCGCCAGCAGCTTGGATGACCGACCTAGCACAGATACGCAGTATTTT
TRBJ2-5 . TRBV5-1 many CASSSRGRETQYF TGCGCCAGCAGCTCCCGAGGAAGAGAGACCCAGTACTTC
TRBJ2-2 . TRBV11-2 . CASSWGAENTGELFF TGTGCCAGCAGCTGGGGGGCTGAGAACACCGGGGAGCTGTTTTTT
TRBJ2-2 . TRBV6-5 . CASSYSINPGELFF TGTGCCAGCAGTTACTCGATAAACCCCGGGGAGCTGTTTTTT
TRBJ2-5 TRBD1 TRBV7-6 few CASSLTGVEQETQYF TGTGCCAGCAGCTTGACAGGGGTGGAGCAAGAGACCCAGTACTTC
TRBJ2-1 TRBD2 TRBV20-1 many CSARVGLAGVEQFF TGCAGTGCCAGGGTTGGACTAGCGGGAGTTGAGCAGTTCTTC
TRBJ2-3 TRBD2 TRBV6-1 many CASSPSGRSLIRTDTQYF TGTGCCAGCAGTCCTAGCGGGAGGTCCCTAATCCGCACAGATACGCAGTATTTT
TRBJ2-2 TRBD1 TRBV6-1 many CASSEGAGDSRVFLEGELFF TGTGCCAGCAGTGAAGGGGCAGGGGACAGTCGAGTTTTCTTAGAAGGGGAGCTGTTTTTT
TRBJ2-2 . TRBV10-3 many CAISSGVINTGELFF TGTGCCATCAGTTCGGGAGTAATTAACACCGGGGAGCTGTTTTTT
TRBJ2-4 TRBD1 TRBV20-1 . CSADRDDKNIQYF TGCAGTGCCGACAGGGATGACAAAAACATTCAGTACTTC
TRBJ2-5 . TRBV29-1 few CSVLVTQETQYF TGCAGCGTTTTGGTCACCCAAGAGACCCAGTACTTC
TRBJ2-1 . TRBV28 . CASSLGQLRGNEQFF TGTGCCAGCAGTTTGGGACAACTCCGGGGCAATGAGCAGTTCTTC
TRBJ2-1 . TRBV28 . CASSFPRSPHEQFF TGTGCCAGCAGTTTCCCCCGAAGCCCCCATGAGCAGTTCTTC
TRBJ2-1 TRBD2 TRBV4-1 many CASSQDSGRPYNEQFF TGCGCCAGCAGCCAAGATAGCGGGAGGCCTTACAATGAGCAGTTCTTC
TRBJ2-5 . TRBV9 . CASSERTGSIGSEYAEETQYF TGTGCCAGCAGCGAGCGGACCGGGAGTATCGGGTCAGAATACGCGGAAGAGACCCAGTACTTC
TRBJ1-1 TRBD1 TRBV15 many CATSRQGDTEAFF TGTGCCACCAGCCGACAGGGGGACACTGAAGCTTTCTTT
TRBJ2-1 TRBD2 TRBV20-1 . CSASGLAKGMTNEQFF TGCAGTGCTAGTGGACTAGCTAAAGGGATGACGAATGAGCAGTTCTTC
TRBJ2-3 TRBD1 TRBV10-2 many CASRDRQGQPLDTQYF TGCGCCAGCAGAGACAGACAGGGTCAACCTTTGGATACGCAGTATTTT
TRBJ2-1 . TRBV20-1 many CSASQRSSYNEQFF TGCAGTGCTAGCCAGCGGAGCTCCTACAATGAGCAGTTCTTC
TRBJ2-7 . TRBV4-2 . CASSQVMAWGSYEQYF TGTGCCAGCAGCCAAGTTATGGCCTGGGGCTCCTACGAGCAGTACTTC
TRBJ2-7 . TRBV7-2 many CASSPQSLTYEQYF TGTGCCAGCAGCCCGCAGTCTTTAACCTACGAGCAGTACTTC
TRBJ2-5 TRBD2 TRBV7-9 many CASSLGLVETQYF TGTGCCAGCAGCTTGGGACTAGTGGAGACCCAGTACTTC
TRBJ2-1 TRBD2 TRBV20-1 few CSASALYLAGGLHNEQFF TGCAGTGCCTCGGCCCTATACCTAGCGGGAGGGCTCCACAATGAGCAGTTCTTC
TRBJ1-2 TRBD1 TRBV5-1 . CASSLGGQAITFYGYTF TGCGCCAGCAGCTTGGGGGGACAGGCCATTACTTTCTATGGCTACACCTTC
TRBJ2-7 . TRBV5-1 many CASSYTATAYEQYF TGCGCCAGCAGCTACACCGCCACGGCCTACGAGCAGTACTTC
TRBJ2-1 TRBD2 TRBV13 . CASSLIRGSYEQFF TGTGCCAGCAGCTTAATCCGCGGGAGCTATGAGCAGTTCTTC
TRBJ2-2 TRBD2 TRBV5-5 many CASSLEAVLAIGELFF TGTGCCAGCAGCTTGGAAGCGGTACTAGCGATCGGGGAGCTGTTTTTT
TRBJ2-1 TRBD2 TRBV29-1 few CSVEQPWGEGREQFF TGCAGCGTCGAGCAACCTTGGGGGGAGGGGCGTGAGCAGTTCTTC
TRBJ2-4 . TRBV20-1 many CSARGGTVAKNIQYF TGCAGTGCTAGAGGGGGAACCGTAGCCAAAAACATTCAGTACTTC
TRBJ1-4 TRBD1 TRBV7-8 . CASSFGTGGTNEKLFF TGTGCCAGCAGCTTTGGGACAGGGGGGACTAATGAAAAACTGTTTTTT
TRBJ2-7 TRBD2 TRBV27 few CASSPSPGLQNYEQYF TGTGCCAGCAGTCCATCACCGGGACTACAGAACTACGAGCAGTACTTC
TRBJ2-5 . TRBV29-1 many CSVGQNQETQYF TGCAGCGTTGGACAGAACCAAGAGACCCAGTACTTC
TRBJ2-1 TRBD2 TRBV3-1 many CASSQDSSGTTFLEQFF TGTGCCAGCAGCCAAGACTCCAGCGGGACTACTTTTCTAGAGCAGTTCTTC
TRBJ2-3 . TRBV5-6 many CASSSPPGQESDTQYF TGTGCCAGCAGCTCCCCCCCGGGGCAGGAGTCAGATACGCAGTATTTT
TRBJ1-1 TRBD1 TRBV7-9 many CASKTGRSAEAFF TGTGCCAGCAAGACAGGGCGTAGCGCTGAAGCTTTCTTT
TRBJ2-7 . TRBV6-5 few CASSYSMVSRYEQYF TGTGCCAGCAGTTACTCAATGGTATCGAGGTACGAGCAGTACTTC
TRBJ2-7 . TRBV12-3/TRBV12-4 . CASSLGGSTYYEQYF TGTGCCAGCAGTTTGGGGGGTTCCACTTACTACGAGCAGTACTTC
TRBJ2-3 TRBD2 TRBV6-1 many CASSPEGLAGSDTQYF TGTGCCAGCAGTCCAGAAGGACTAGCGGGATCGGATACGCAGTATTTT
TRBJ2-7 TRBD1 TRBV5-6 few CASSDGTVRSYEQYF TGTGCCAGCAGCGACGGGACAGTCCGGTCTTACGAGCAGTACTTC
TRBJ2-1 TRBD2 TRBV24-1 many CATSGGAGEDNEQFF TGTGCCACCAGTGGAGGAGCGGGGGAGGACAATGAGCAGTTCTTC
TRBJ2-1 . TRBV10-3 few CAISEGRDEYNEQFF TGTGCCATCAGTGAGGGGCGGGATGAGTACAATGAGCAGTTCTTC
TRBJ2-5 TRBD2 TRBV5-1 many CASSPGLAGEETQYF TGCGCCAGCAGCCCCGGACTAGCGGGAGAAGAGACCCAGTACTTC
TRBJ1-4 . TRBV20-1 . CSASRVRGGEKLFF TGCAGTGCTAGCAGGGTCAGGGGAGGAGAAAAACTGTTTTTT
TRBJ2-1 TRBD2 TRBV3-1 . CASSPQAGGSDGNEQFF TGTGCCAGCAGCCCCCAAGCGGGAGGCTCTGATGGGAATGAGCAGTTCTTC
TRBJ1-1 TRBD1 TRBV6-2/TRBV6-3 . CASSTTGKGNTEAFF TGTGCCAGCAGCACGACAGGGAAGGGGAACACTGAAGCTTTCTTT
TRBJ2-3 TRBD2 TRBV12-3/TRBV12-4 few CASSPLLAGSTDTQYF TGTGCCAGCAGTCCCCTGCTAGCGGGATCCACAGATACGCAGTATTTT